This T cell receptor beta chain came from a study of blood T cell repertoires in COVID-19. As for the study in general: There were acute and convalescent COVID-19 samples, and they came from the United States, Italy and Spain. T cells, B-cell-depleted T cells, or PBMCs supplied cDNA or gDNA.

The count of this clone is one. In the original workflow: Estimation of nucleated cell counts was performed using reference gene primer amplification. Produced via immunoSEQ multiplex PCR; TCRdb's table is partial and in-frame only. V and J calls and clone size are copied from that table; D and trimming were computed from the DNA. The top ten hold 3.5% to 5% of the sample, which has a few hundred thousand clones, about nine tenths seen once. Clinical history reported by participants formed the basis on which cohorts were assigned. The sample was PBMCs or T cells enriched from blood (not recorded which). The sequence was collected from a man between 25 and 39 years old who had recovered from COVID-19.

The CDR3 DNA reads as TGCGCCAGCAGCTTGGTAGCAGCACCTGGAAACGAGCAGTACTTC. Residues: CASSLVAAPGNEQYF. The chain links TRBV5-1 to TRBJ2-7, with D unresolved. This CDR3 is 15 amino acids long. The V end was cut by 0 bases, the J end by 5 bases, with 15 bases between. Germline CDR1 is SGHRS and CDR2 is YFSETQ. The full variable domain, in which reference TRBV5-1 and TRBJ2-7 provide the parts outside the CDR3, is KAGVTQTPRYLIKTRGQQVTLSCSPISGHRSVSWYQQTPGQGLQFLFEYFSETQRNKGNFPGRFSGRQFSNSRSEMNVSTLELGDSALYLCASSLVAAPGNEQYFGPGTRLTVT.